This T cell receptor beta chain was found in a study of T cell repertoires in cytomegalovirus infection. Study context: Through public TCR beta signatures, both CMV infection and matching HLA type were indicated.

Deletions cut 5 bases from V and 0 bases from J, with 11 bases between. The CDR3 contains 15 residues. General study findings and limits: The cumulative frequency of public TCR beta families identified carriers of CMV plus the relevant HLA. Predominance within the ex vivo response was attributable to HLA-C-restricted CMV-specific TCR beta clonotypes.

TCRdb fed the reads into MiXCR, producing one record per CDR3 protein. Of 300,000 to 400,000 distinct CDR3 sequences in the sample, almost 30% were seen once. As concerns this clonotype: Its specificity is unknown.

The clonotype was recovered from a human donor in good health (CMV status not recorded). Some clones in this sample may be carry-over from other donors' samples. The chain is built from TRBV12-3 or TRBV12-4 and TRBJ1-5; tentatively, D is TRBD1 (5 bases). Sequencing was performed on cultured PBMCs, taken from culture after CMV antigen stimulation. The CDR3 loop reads CASSRQGFSNQPQHF. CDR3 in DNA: TGTGCCAGCAGTCGTCAGGGTTTTAGCAATCAGCCCCAGCATTTT.